This entry concerns a single TCR beta chain. The antigen is undetermined. The sample comes from a study of T cell repertoires in cytomegalovirus infection. The wider study: An indication of both CMV infection and matching HLA type came from public TCR beta signatures.

TCRdb recomputed calls from the reads with MiXCR, one row per CDR3 protein. The sample carries under 850,000 distinct CDR3 sequences, roughly 36% recorded once. V was pared by 3 bases and J by 6 bases, with 9 bases of the junction left unmatched. The CDR3 is 15 amino acids. Germline V gene lookup returns CDR1 SGHTA and CDR2 FQGNSA. The sequences come from cultured PBMCs, collected from culture after CMV antigen stimulation. This TCR came from a human donor in good health (CMV status not recorded). Some clones in this sample may be carry-over from other donors' samples. The chain is built from TRBV7-2 and TRBJ1-2; 8 nucleotides line up with TRBD1. The CDR3: CASSLPPGQDNGYTF. Written as DNA, the CDR3 is TGTGCCAGCAGCTTGCCTCCGGGACAGGACAATGGCTACACCTTC.